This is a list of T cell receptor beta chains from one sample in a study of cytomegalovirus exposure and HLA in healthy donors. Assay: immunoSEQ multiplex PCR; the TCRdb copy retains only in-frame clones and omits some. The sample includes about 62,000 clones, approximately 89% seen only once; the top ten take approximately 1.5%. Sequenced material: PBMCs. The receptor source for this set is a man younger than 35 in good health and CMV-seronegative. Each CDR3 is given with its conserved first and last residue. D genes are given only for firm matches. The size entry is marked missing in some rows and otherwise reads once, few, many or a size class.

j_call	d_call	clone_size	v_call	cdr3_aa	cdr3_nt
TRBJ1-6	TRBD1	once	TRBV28	CASSFPRQGVNSPLHF	TGTGCCAGCAGTTTCCCCCGACAGGGGGTGAATTCACCCCTCCACTTT
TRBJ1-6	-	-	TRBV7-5	CARSLGPGTGNYNSPLHF	TGTGCCAGAAGCTTAGGGCCCGGGACAGGGAATTATAATTCACCCCTCCACTTT
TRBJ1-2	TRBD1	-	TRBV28	CASRSTGDPGYTF	TGTGCCAGCAGGTCGACAGGGGATCCTGGCTACACCTTC
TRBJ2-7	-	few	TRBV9	CASSVEAGSSYEQYF	TGTGCCAGCAGCGTAGAGGCGGGGAGCTCCTACGAGCAGTACTTC
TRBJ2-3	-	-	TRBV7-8	CASSLGLGTDTQYF	TGTGCCAGCAGCTTAGGACTTGGAACAGATACGCAGTATTTT
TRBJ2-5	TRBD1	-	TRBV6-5	CASSGGRETQYF	TGTGCCAGCTCAGGGGGTCGAGAGACCCAGTACTTC
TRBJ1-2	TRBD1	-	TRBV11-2	CASSLPGQGDYGYTF	TGTGCCAGCAGCCTACCGGGACAGGGAGACTATGGCTACACCTTC
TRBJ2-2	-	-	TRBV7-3	CASSLAPNTGELFF	TGTGCCAGCAGCTTGGCCCCGAACACCGGGGAGCTGTTTTTT
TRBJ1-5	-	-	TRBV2	CASSEDRVVNSNQPQHF	TGTGCCAGCAGTGAAGACAGGGTAGTGAATAGCAATCAGCCCCAGCATTTT
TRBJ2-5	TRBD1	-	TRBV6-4	CASSHYPGQGLETQYF	TGTGCCAGCAGTCATTACCCGGGACAGGGTTTGGAGACCCAGTACTTC